This T cell receptor beta chain was recorded in a study of T cell responses to AZD1222 COVID-19 vaccine. Findings and limits, study-wide: Unmutated variant regions reportedly attract nearly half of all spike-specific TCRs. CD4 TCRs associated with vaccination spanned spike, dominating at 160-218 and 743-854. When two AZD1222 doses had been given, Spike-specific TCR breadth and depth rose.

J gave up 6 bases and V 3 bases, and 6 bases lay outside the gene matches. Germline V CDR1 and CDR2: SGHTA, FQGNSA. The CDR3 length is 15 residues. For this clone: Its antigen is currently unknown.

Sequenced by immunoSEQ multiplex PCR; TCRdb stores in-frame clones only, minus some. The data contain 15,000 to 20,000 clones, more than 70% of them singletons. The sample here was peripheral blood, taken 28 days after the second AZD1222 dose. The V and J genes are TRBV7-2 and TRBJ2-1; 9 bases are shared with TRBD2. This receptor was identified in an adult who received the AZD1222 COVID-19 vaccine. The CDR3 DNA is TGTGCCAGCAGCTTGCTAGCGGGGCGGGGCAATGAGCAGTTCTTC. This encodes CASSLLAGRGNEQFF.